One TCR beta chain is described in this entry. The data were obtained in a study of blood T cell repertoires in COVID-19. Study at large: Acute and convalescent COVID-19 specimens originated in the United States, Italy and Spain. PBMCs, B-cell-depleted T cells, or T cells were the source of the cDNA or gDNA that made up the material.

Per the original methods: Researchers report that nucleated cell counts were estimated from reference gene primer amplification. Assay used: immunoSEQ multiplex PCR; TCRdb lists only in-frame clones, some missing. V, J and clone size derive from that table, while D and trimming were established from the DNA sequence. The sample comprises tens of thousands of clones, around nine tenths of which are singletons, and almost 4% rests with the top ten. The length of the CDR3 is 15 residues. CDR1 is MDHEN and CDR2 is SYDVKM in the germline V gene. V lost 10 bases, J lost 1 base, and 10 bases stayed unmatched.

The rearrangement joins TRBV28 to TRBJ1-2, with 9 positions matching TRBD1. The receptor's source is a human donor in a cohort sampled during active COVID-19. Sequenced: peripheral blood. The CDR3 loop is CATHRDRVLNYGYTF. The CDR3 nucleotides are TGTGCCACCCACCGGGACAGGGTACTTAACTATGGCTACACCTTC.